The clone carrying this T cell receptor (beta chain) was seen at least ten times. Its antigen is still unknown. Scientists made TCR beta libraries using quantitative 5'-RACE with molecular barcodes. In TCRdb, the 5' RACE reads were re-called with MiXCR into one record per CDR3 protein. The sample carries 150,000 to 200,000 distinct CDR3 sequences, 10% to 15% recorded once. These data originate in a study of CD8 T cells in ankylosing spondylitis. Overall study findings and caveats: Disease-linked clones were reportedly significantly enriched in matched ankylosing spondylitis synovial fluid. In ankylosing spondylitis blood, a motif of roughly eight highly homologous TCR beta variants appeared characteristic. There were earlier reports of some motif variants in reactive arthritis synovial fluid and blood.

The receptor's source is a female donor with ankylosing spondylitis or in good health (not recorded which). The specimen was blood, either unsorted or a sorted T cell fraction (not recorded which).

CDR3 amino acids: CASSIAGENTGELFF. For the CDR3, the DNA is TGCGCCAGCAGCATAGCGGGAGAGAACACCGGGGAGCTGTTTTTT. The gene calls are TRBV5-1 and TRBJ2-2; 9 nucleotides match TRBD2. The V and J ends lost 4 bases and 1 base, in that order; junction bases with no gene match: 2. Per germline, CDR1 SGHRS and CDR2 YFSETQ. This CDR3 has 15 residues.